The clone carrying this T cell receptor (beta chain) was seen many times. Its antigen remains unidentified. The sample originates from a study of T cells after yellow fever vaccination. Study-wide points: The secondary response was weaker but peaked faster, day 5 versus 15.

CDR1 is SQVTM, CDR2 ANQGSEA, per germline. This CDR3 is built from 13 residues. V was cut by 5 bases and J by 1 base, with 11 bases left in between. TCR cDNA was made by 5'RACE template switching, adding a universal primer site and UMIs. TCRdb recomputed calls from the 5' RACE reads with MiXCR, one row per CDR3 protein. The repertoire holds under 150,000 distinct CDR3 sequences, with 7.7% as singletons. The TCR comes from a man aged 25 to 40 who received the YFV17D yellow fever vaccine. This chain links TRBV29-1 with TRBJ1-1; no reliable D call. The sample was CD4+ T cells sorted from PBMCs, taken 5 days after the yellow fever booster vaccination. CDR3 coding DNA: TGCAGCGTTTTTTTTTCGAGGAACACTGAAGCTTTCTTT. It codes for CSVFFSRNTEAFF.